This TCR beta chain is from a study of blood T cells in healthy people across ages. The CDR3 totals 14 residues. Trimming removed 5 bases from V and 4 bases from J, with 14 bases in between. In germline, CDR1 is SGHVS, CDR2 FQNEAQ. This clonotype was counted ten times or more. The draw of peripheral blood yielded approximately 10 milliliters from each donor. Isolation per sample recovered at least 6.5 million PBMCs. A second PCR, run for about 7 to 11 cycles, used a sample-barcoded 5' primer plus a J-beta primer mix. The template-switch adaptor, which had 12 random nucleotides, put a tag on each cDNA molecule. TCRdb reprocessed the 5' RACE reads with MiXCR, giving one entry per CDR3 protein. The sample has approximately 810,000 distinct CDR3 sequences; about 28% are singletons.

The sample comprised blood. This sequence was found in a woman of 80 years or more in good health. The chain joins TRBV7-8 to TRBJ1-2; tentative D call: TRBD1 (5 bases). The CDR3 region has the DNA TGTGCCAGCAGCCCCTCCGGCAGGGCCTATGGCTACACCTTC. This gives the protein CASSPSGRAYGYTF.